In its sample, the clone carrying this TCR beta chain was seen once. Its target is not known. The table came from immunoSEQ multiplex PCR; TCRdb's copy has only in-frame clones and leaves some out. The sample lists 150,000 or so clones, about nine tenths occurring once. The record originates from a study of graft-versus-host responses after intestinal transplantation. CDR3 length: 17 residues. The germline V gene has CDR1 SGHTA and CDR2 FQGTGA. Losses at the gene ends were 4 bases for V and 1 base for J; bases not matched to a gene: 10. The receptor was isolated from a human donor who received an intestinal transplant. V usage is TRBV7-3 and J usage is TRBJ2-1; 7 nucleotides align to TRBD2. This specimen consisted of unstimulated CD4+ T cells sorted from spleen or lymph node cells, obtained before intestinal transplant. The CDR3 coding sequence is TGTGCCAGCAGCTCCCTCGGGCGGGAGTGGTCCTACAATGAGCAGTTCTTC. The encoded protein is CASSSLGREWSYNEQFF.